This TCR beta chain was identified in a study of T-cell memory formation after mild COVID-19. Background on the study: TCR clusters largely stayed donor specific.

Germline-derived CDR1 and CDR2 are SQVTM and ANQGSEA. The V and J ends lost 3 bases and 3 bases, in that order; junction bases with no gene match: 4. This CDR3 is 14 amino acids long. MiXCR, applied by TCRdb to the 5' RACE reads, yields one record per CDR3 protein. The sample holds just over 400,000 distinct CDR3 sequences; 23% are singletons and the top ten take around 12%. This clonotype was detected only a few times. The sequencing input was PBMCs or a T cell subset sorted from them (not recorded which). The TCR sequence derives from an adult woman who had mild COVID-19 (a few samples of this study predate the infection). Cell type and time point are not known. This chain uses TRBV29-1 with TRBJ2-7; 11 bases are shared with TRBD2. CDR3 bases: TGCAGCGTTGACCCTAGCGGGGGGAGCTACGAGCAGTACTTC. It is translated as CSVDPSGGSYEQYF.